The table lists the clone carrying this T cell receptor beta chain with many counts. These data originate in a study of read filtering for tumor transcriptome and immune sequencing. Study-level information: Under ten patients were R-ISS I, some 16 were R-ISS II, more than five were R-ISS III. TCR-mapped reads were about 4.05 to 11 million with IR-seq versus roughly 75 to 1,400 with RNA-seq.

From 300 to 400 ng of RNA, a library with molecular barcoded alpha/delta and beta/gamma adaptors was made. One entry per CDR3 protein results from TCRdb running MiXCR on the reads. The sample holds some 46,000 distinct CDR3 sequences, around 21% seen once. Germline lookup yields CDR1 MDHEN and CDR2 SYDVKM. V was trimmed by 5 bases and J by 8 bases, leaving 13 bases between them. The CDR3 has 13 amino acids. The chain links TRBV28 to TRBJ2-1; no definite D call. The sample taken for sequencing was a population of CD138-negative cells sorted from bone marrow. The TCR was taken from a donor at least 40 years old with multiple myeloma. DNA of the CDR3: TGTGCCAGCAGTCTAACCCCGTTGTATGAGCAGTTCTTC. Encoded protein: CASSLTPLYEQFF.